This entry features one T cell receptor beta chain sequence. The antigen remains undetermined. The sample is drawn from a study of long-term antiretroviral therapy in people with HIV. The CDR3 covers 15 residues. The V gene lost 7 bases and the J gene lost 2 bases, with 14 bases spanning the gap. Germline lookup yields CDR1 ENHRY and CDR2 SYGVKD. Samples were assayed with immunoSEQ v3.0 at survey level. Assay: immunoSEQ multiplex PCR; the TCRdb copy retains only in-frame clones and omits some. This sample has about 39,000 clones; roughly nine tenths occur once, and the top ten carry more than 4%. Broader study findings: Diversity rose after ART but stayed below transplant donor controls.

This chain links TRBV10-3 with TRBJ2-2; D assignment may be TRBD1 or TRBD2 (7 bases each). This sequence was found in a woman in her forties or fifties with HIV. The sequencing here drew on unsorted PBMCs, taken 1.2 years after starting antiretroviral therapy. The CDR3 region is CAINTGEGNTGELFF. The DNA for the CDR3 is TGTGCCATCAATACAGGGGAGGGAAACACCGGGGAGCTGTTTTTT.